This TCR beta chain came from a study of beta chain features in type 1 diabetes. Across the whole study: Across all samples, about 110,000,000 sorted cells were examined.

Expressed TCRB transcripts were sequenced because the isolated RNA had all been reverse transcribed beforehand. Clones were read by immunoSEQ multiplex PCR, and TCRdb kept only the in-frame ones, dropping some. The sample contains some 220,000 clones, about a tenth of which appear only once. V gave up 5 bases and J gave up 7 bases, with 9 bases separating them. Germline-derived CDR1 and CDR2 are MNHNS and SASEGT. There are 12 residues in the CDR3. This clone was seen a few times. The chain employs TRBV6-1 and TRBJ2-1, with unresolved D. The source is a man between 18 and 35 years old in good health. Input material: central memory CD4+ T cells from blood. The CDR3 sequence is CASSFGWNEQFF. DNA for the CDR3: TGTGCCAGCAGTTTCGGATGGAATGAGCAGTTCTTC.